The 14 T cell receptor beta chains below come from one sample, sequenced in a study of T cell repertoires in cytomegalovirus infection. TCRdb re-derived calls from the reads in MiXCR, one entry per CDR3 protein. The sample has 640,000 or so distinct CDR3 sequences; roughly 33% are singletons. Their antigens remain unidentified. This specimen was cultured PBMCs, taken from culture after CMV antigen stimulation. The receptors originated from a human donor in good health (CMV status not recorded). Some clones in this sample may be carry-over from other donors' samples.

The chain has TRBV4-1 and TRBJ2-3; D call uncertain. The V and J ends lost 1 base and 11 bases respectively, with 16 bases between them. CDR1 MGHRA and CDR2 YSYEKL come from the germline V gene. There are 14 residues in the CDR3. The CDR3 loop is CASSQVFGTPGQYF. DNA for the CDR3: TGCGCCAGCAGCCAAGTCTTCGGTACTCCGGGGCAGTATTTT.

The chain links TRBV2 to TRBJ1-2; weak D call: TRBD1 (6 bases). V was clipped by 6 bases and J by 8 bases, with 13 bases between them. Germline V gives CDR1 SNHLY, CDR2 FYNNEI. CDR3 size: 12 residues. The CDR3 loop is CASSNTGPGYTF. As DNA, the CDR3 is TGTGCCAGCAGCAATACAGGGCCGGGCTACACCTTC. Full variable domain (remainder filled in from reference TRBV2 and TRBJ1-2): EPEVTQTPSHQVTQMGQEVILRCVPISNHLYFYWYRQILGQKVEFLVSFYNNEISEKSEIFDDQFSVERPDGSNFTLKIRSTKLEDSAMYFCASSNTGPGYTFGSGTRLTVV.

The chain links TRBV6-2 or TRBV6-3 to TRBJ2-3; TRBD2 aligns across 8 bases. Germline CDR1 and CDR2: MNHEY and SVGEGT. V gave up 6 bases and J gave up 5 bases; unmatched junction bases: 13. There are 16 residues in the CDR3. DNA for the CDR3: TGTGCCAGCAGGAACCCATGGACTAGCAAGAGAGATACGCAGTATTTT. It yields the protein CASRNPWTSKRDTQYF.

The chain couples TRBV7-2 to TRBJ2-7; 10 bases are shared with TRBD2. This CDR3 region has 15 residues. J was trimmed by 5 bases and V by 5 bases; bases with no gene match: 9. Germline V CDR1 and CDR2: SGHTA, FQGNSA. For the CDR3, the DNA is TGTGCCAGCAGCCCACCCGGGACTAGCGTCAACGAGCAGTACTTC. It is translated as CASSPPGTSVNEQYF.

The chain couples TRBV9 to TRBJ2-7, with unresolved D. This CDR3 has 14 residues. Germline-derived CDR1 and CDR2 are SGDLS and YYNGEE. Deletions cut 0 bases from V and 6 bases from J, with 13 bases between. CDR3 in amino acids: CASSVGSGVVEQYF. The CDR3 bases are TGTGCCAGCAGCGTAGGGTCAGGAGTAGTCGAGCAGTACTTC. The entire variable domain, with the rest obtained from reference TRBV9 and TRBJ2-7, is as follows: DSGVTQTPKHLITATGQRVTLRCSPRSGDLSVYWYQQSLDQGLQFLIQYYNGEERAKGNILERFSAQQFPDLHSELNLSSLELGDSALYFCASSVGSGVVEQYFGPGTRLTVT.

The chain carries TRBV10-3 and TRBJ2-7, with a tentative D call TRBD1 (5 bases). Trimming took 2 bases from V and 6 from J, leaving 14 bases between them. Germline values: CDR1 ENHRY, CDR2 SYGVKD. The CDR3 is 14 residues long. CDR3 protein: CAISERGQQAEQYF. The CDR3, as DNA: TGTGCCATCAGTGAGAGGGGCCAGCAAGCCGAGCAGTACTTC.

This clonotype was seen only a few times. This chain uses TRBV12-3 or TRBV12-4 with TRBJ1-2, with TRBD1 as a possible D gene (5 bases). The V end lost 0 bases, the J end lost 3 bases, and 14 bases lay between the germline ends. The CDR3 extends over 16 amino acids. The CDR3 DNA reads TGTGCCAGCAGTTTAGCGGTGGGACGGGCCTACTATGGCTACACCTTC. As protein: CASSLAVGRAYYGYTF.

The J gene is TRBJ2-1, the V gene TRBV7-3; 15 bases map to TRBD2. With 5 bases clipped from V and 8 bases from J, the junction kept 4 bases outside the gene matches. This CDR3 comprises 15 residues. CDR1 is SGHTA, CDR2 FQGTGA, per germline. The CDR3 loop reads CASSPGLAGGDEQFF. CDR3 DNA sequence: TGTGCCAGCAGCCCCGGACTAGCGGGAGGGGATGAGCAGTTCTTC.

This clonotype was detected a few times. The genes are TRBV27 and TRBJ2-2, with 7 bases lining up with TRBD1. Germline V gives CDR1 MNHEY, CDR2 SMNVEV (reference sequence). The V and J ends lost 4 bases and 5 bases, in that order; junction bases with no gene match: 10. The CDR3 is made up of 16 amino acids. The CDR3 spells CASSYSGQLATGELFF. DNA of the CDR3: TGTGCCAGCAGTTACTCGGGACAGCTTGCAACCGGGGAGCTGTTTTTT.

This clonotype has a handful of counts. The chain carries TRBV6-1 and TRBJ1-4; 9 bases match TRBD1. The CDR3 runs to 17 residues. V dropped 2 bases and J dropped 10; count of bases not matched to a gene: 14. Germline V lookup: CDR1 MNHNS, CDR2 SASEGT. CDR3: CASSEWTGEPTKGKLFF. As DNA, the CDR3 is TGTGCCAGCAGTGAATGGACAGGGGAACCGACGAAGGGAAAACTGTTTTTT.

For the CDR3, the DNA is TGTGCCAGCAGTTTCTTCGGGAGTAATGAGCAGTTCTTC. The encoded protein is CASSFFGSNEQFF. J is TRBJ2-1 and V is TRBV6-1; a weak D match, TRBD2 (6 bases). V was trimmed by 5 bases and J by 7 bases, leaving 12 bases between them. The CDR3 runs 13 residues. Germline CDR1 reads MNHNS; CDR2 reads SASEGT.

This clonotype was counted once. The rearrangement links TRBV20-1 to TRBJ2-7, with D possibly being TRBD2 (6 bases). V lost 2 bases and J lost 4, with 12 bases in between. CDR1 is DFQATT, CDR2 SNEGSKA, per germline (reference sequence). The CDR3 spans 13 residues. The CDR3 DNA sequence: TGCAGTGCTAGATCGGGAGAGGGGTACGAGCAGTACTTC. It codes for CSARSGEGYEQYF.

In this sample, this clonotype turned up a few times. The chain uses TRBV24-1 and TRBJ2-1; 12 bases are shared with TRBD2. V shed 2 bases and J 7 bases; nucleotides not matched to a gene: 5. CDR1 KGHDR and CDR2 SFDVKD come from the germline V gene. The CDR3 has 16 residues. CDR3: CATSDSTSGSWNEQFF. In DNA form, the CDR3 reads TGTGCCACCAGTGATTCGACTAGCGGGAGCTGGAATGAGCAGTTCTTC.

For the CDR3, the DNA is TGTGCCAGCAGTTCGCCGATGACTGGAGACTACGAGCAGTACTTC. It translates to CASSSPMTGDYEQYF. The chain couples TRBV27 to TRBJ2-7; unclear D gene. CDR1 and CDR2 (germline): MNHEY, SMNVEV (reference sequence). The CDR3 runs 15 residues. V lost 4 bases to trimming and J lost 3 bases, with 16 bases between them.